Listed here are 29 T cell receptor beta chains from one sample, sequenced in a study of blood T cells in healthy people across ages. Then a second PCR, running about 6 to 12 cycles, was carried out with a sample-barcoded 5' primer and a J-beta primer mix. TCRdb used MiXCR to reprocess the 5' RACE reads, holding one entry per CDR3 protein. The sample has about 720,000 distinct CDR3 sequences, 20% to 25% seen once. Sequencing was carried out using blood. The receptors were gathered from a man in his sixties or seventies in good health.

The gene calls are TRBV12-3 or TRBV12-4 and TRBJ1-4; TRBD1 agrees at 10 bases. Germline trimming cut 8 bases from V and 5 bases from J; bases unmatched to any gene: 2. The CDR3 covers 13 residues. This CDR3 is CASRGQGNEKLFF. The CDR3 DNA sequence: TGTGCCAGCCGGGGACAGGGGAATGAAAAACTGTTTTTT.

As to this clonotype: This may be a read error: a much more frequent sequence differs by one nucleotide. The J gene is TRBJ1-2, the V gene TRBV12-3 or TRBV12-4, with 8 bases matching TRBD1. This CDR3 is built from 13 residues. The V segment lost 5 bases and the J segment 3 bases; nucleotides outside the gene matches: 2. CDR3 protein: CASSDRGDYGYTF. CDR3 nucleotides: TGTGCCAGCAGTGACAGGGGAGACTATGGCTACACCTTC.

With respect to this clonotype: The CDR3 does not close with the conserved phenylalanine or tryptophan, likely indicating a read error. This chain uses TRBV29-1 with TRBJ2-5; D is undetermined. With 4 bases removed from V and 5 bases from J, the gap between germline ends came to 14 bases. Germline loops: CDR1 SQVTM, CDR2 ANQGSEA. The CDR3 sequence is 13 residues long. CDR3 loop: CSVVFSAVETQYS. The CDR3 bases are TGCAGCGTTGTTTTCAGCGCGGTGGAGACCCAGTACTCC.

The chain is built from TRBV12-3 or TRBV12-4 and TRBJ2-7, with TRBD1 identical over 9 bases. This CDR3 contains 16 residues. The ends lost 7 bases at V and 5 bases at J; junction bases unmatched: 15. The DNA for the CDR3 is TGTGCCAGCACCTTAGCAACCGGGACAGGGTCTAACGAGCAGTACTTC. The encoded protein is CASTLATGTGSNEQYF.

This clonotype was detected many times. The CDR3 is CASSMEGTGKSYEQYF. Here the CDR3 DNA reads TGCGCCAGCAGCATGGAGGGGACAGGGAAATCCTACGAGCAGTACTTC. The gene calls are TRBV5-1 and TRBJ2-7; 9 bases fit TRBD1. J gave up 1 base and V 4 bases, and 9 bases lay outside the gene matches. The germline V gene encodes CDR1 SGHRS and CDR2 YFSETQ. The CDR3 has 16 amino acids.

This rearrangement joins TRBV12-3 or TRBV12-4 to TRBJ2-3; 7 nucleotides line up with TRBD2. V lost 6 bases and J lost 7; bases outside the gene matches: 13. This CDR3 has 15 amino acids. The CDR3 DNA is TGTGCCAGCAGCACTTCTGGGGGAGGGCGAAATACGCAGTATTTT. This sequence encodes CASSTSGGGRNTQYF.

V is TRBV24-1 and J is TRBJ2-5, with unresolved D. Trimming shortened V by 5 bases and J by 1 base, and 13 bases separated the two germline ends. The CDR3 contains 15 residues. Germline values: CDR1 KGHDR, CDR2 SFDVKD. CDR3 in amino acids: CATSAKETSQETQYF. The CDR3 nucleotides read TGTGCCACCAGTGCGAAAGAAACCTCCCAAGAGACCCAGTACTTC.

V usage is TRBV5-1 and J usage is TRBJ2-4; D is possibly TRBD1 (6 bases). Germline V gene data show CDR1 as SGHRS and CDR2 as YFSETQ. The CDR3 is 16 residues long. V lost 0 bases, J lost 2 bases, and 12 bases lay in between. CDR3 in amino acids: CASSLVVQGTKNIQYF. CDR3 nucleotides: TGCGCCAGCAGCTTGGTCGTTCAGGGGACCAAAAACATTCAGTACTTC.

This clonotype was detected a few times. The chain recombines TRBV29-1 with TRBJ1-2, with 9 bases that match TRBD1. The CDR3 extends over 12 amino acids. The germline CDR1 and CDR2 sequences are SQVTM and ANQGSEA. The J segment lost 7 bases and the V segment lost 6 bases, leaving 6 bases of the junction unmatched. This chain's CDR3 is CSVGQGDSGYTF. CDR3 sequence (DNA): TGCAGCGTGGGACAGGGAGATTCTGGCTACACCTTC.

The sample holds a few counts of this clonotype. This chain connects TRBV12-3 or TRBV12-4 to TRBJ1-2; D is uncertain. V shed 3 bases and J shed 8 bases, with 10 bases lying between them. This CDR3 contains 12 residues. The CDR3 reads CASSFPQRGYTF. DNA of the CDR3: TGTGCCAGCAGTTTTCCCCAAAGGGGCTACACCTTC.

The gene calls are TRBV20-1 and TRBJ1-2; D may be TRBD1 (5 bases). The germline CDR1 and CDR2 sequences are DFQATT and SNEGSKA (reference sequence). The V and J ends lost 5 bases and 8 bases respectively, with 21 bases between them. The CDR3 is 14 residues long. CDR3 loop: CSAPSAGYAGGYTF. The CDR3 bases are TGCAGTGCTCCCTCAGCAGGGTATGCGGGGGGCTACACCTTC.

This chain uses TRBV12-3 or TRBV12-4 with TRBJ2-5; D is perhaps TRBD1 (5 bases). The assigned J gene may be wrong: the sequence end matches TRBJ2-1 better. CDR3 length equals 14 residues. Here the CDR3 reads CASSLRGYYNEQFF. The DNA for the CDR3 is TGTGCCAGCAGTTTAAGGGGTTACTACAATGAGCAGTTCTTC.

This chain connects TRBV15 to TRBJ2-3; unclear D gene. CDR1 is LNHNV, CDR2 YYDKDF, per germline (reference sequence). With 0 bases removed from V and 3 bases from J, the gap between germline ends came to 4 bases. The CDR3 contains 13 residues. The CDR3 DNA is TGTGCCACCAGCAGAGATTGGACAGATACGCAGTATTTT. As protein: CATSRDWTDTQYF. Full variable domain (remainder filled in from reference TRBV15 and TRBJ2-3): DAMVIQNPRYQVTQFGKPVTLSCSQTLNHNVMYWYQQKSSQAPKLLFHYYDKDFNNEADTPDNFQSRRPNTSFCFLDIRSPGLGDTAMYLCATSRDWTDTQYFGPGTRLTVL.

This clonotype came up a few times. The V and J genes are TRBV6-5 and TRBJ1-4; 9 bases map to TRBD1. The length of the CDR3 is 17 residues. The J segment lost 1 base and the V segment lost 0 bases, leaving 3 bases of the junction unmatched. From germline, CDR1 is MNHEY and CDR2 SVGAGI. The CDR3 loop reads CASSYSSDRGTNEKLFF. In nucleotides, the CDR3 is TGTGCCAGCAGTTACTCGTCGGACAGGGGAACTAATGAAAAACTGTTTTTT.

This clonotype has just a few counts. CDR3 bases: TGTGCCAGCAGTACAGGCTCTGGGGCCAACGTCCTGACTTTC. This sequence encodes CASSTGSGANVLTF. The chain has TRBV12-3 or TRBV12-4 and TRBJ2-6, with D tentatively TRBD1 (5 bases). CDR3 size: 14 residues. The germline V and J ends were trimmed by 5 bases and 0 bases, with 5 bases remaining between them.

The CDR3 loop is CASSSKSPDGSPLHF. CDR3 DNA sequence: TGCGCCAGCAGCTCCAAGAGCCCGGATGGTTCACCCCTCCACTTT. The rearrangement uses TRBV5-1 and TRBJ1-6, with D uncertain. CDR3 length: 15 residues. V was trimmed by 3 bases and J by 9 bases, leaving 16 bases between them. CDR1 is SGHRS and CDR2 is YFSETQ in the germline V gene.

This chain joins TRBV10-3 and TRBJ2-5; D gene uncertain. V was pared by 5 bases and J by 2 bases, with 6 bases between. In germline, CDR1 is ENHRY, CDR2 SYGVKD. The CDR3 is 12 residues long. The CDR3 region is CAISISQETQYF. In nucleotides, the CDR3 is TGTGCCATCAGTATCAGTCAAGAGACCCAGTACTTC.

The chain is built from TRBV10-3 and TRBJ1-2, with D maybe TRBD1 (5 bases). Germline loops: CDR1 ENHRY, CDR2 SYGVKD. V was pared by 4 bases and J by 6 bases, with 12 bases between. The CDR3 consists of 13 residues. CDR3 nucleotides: TGTGCCATCAGTGCGGACAAGCGACATGGCTACACCTTC. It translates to CAISADKRHGYTF.

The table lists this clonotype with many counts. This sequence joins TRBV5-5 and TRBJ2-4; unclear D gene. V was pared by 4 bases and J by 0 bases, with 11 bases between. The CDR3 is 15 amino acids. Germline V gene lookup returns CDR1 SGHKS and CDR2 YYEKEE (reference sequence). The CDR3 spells CASSQTVLAKNIQYF. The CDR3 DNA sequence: TGTGCCAGCAGCCAGACTGTGCTAGCCAAAAACATTCAGTACTTC.

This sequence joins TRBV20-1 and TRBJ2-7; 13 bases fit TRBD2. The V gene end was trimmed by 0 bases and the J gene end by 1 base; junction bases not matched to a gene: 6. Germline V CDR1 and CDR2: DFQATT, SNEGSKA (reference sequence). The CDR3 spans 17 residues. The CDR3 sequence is CSARDVRLAGGSYEQYF. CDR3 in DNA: TGCAGTGCTAGAGATGTCAGACTAGCGGGGGGATCCTACGAGCAGTACTTC.

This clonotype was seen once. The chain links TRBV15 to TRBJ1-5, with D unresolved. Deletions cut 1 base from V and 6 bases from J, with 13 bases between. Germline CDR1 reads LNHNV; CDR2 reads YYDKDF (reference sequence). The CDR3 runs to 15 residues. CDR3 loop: CATSRARVLGQPQHF. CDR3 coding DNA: TGTGCCACCAGCAGAGCCCGGGTCCTAGGTCAGCCCCAGCATTTT.

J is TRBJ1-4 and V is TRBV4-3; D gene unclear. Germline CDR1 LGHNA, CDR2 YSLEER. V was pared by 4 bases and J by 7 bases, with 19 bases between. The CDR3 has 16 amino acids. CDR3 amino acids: CASSRSIAGSVEKLFF. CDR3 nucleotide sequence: TGCGCCAGCAGCCGAAGTATCGCCGGGTCTGTTGAAAAACTGTTTTTT.

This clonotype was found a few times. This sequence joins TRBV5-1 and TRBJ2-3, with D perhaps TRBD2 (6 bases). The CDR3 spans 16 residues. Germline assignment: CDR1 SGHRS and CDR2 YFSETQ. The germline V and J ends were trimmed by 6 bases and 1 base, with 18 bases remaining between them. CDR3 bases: TGCGCCAGCAACTTTTCCCCAGGAGGGGGCACAGATACGCAGTATTTT. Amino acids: CASNFSPGGGTDTQYF.

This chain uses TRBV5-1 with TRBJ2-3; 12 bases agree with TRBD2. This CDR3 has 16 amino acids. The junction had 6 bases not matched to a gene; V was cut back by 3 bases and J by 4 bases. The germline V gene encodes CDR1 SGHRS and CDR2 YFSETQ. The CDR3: CASSYRTSGTPDTQYF. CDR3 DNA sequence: TGCGCCAGCAGCTACCGGACTAGCGGGACCCCAGATACGCAGTATTTT.

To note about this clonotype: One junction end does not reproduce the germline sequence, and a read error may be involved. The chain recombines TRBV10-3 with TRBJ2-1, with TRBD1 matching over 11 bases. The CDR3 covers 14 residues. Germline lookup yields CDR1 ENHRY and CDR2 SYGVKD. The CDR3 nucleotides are TGTGCCATCAGTGGGACAGGGGGCCACAATAAGCAGTTCTTC. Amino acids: CAISGTGGHNKQFF.

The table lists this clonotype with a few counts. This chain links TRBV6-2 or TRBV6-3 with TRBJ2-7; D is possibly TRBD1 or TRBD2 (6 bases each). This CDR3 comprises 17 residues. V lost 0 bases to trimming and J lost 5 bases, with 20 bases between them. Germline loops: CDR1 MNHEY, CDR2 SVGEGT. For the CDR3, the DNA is TGTGCCAGCAGTTACTCAACGTCCAGGCAGGGGAGGAACGAGCAGTACGTC. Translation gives CASSYSTSRQGRNEQYV.

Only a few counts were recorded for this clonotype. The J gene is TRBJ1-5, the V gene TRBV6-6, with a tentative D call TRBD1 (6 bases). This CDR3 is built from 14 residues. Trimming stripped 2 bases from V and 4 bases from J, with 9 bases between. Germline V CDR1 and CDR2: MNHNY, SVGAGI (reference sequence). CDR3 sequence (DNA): TGTGCCAGCAGTTACCGACAGGATAATCAGCCCCAGCATTTT. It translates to CASSYRQDNQPQHF.

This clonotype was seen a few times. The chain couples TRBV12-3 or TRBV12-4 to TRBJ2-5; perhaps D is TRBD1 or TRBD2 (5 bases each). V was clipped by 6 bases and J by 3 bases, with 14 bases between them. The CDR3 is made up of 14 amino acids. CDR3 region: CASSFGMGEETQYF. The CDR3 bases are TGTGCCAGCAGCTTTGGGATGGGGGAAGAGACCCAGTACTTC.

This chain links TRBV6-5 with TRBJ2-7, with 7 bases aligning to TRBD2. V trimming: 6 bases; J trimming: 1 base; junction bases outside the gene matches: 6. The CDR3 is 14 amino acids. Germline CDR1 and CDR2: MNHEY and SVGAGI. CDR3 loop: CASRVAGVSYEQYF. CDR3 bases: TGTGCCAGCAGGGTTGCGGGGGTTTCCTACGAGCAGTACTTC.